This T cell receptor beta chain was sequenced during a study of blood T cells in healthy people across ages. Worth noting for this clonotype: The antigen is undetermined.

General study results and limits: Long-lived donors exceeded aged donors in naive CD4+ cells and diversity. Nothing was known about donor CMV status, and this possibly confounded expanded clonotype changes.

CDR1 is LGHDT and CDR2 is YNNKEL in the germline V gene (reference sequence). V lost 3 bases and J lost 2; bases outside the gene matches: 3. CDR3 size: 15 residues. Primed by a sample-barcoded 5' primer and a J-beta primer mix, a second PCR proceeded for about 6 to 11 cycles. From the 5' RACE reads, TCRdb called clonotypes with MiXCR, one entry per CDR3 protein. The sample includes 1.2 million to 1.5 million distinct CDR3 sequences, 45% to 70% of them seen just once. Sequenced sample: blood. This clonotype originated in a man aged 18 to 29 in good health. The gene calls are TRBV3-1 and TRBJ2-1; 8 nucleotides match TRBD1. CDR3: CASSHGQGAYNEQFF. The CDR3 bases are TGTGCCAGCAGCCACGGACAGGGAGCCTACAATGAGCAGTTCTTC.